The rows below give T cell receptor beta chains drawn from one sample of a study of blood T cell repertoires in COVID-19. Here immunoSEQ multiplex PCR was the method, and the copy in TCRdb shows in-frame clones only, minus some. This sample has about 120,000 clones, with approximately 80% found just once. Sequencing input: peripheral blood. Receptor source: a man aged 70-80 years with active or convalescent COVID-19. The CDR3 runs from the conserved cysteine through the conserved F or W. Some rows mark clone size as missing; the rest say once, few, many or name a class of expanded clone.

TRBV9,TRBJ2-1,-,CASSPIFRGGFNEQFF
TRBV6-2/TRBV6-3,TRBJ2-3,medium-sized,CASSSGLPDTQYF
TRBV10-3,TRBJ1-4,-,CAIRPGLGEKLFF
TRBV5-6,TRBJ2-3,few,CASSWPQGSTDTQYF
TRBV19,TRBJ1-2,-,CASSPDRVYGYTF
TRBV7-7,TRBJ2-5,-,CASSLGLAGAETQYF
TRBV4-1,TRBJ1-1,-,CASSQAVIGYTEAFF
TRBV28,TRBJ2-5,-,CASSLLRLQETQYF
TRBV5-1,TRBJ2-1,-,CASSSPSGGVVNEQFF
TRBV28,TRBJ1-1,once,CASRRGGVGTEAFF
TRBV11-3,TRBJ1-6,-,CASSSSWTGYNSPLHF
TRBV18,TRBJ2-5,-,CASSPRQGQETQYF
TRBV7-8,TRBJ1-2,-,CASSFFTTREGYTF
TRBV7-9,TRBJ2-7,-,CASSLRQGGYEQYF
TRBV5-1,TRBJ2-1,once,CASSSPGTSHNEQFF
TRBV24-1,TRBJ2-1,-,CATSRTGIHNEQFF
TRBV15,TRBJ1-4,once,CATSRGRANEKLFF
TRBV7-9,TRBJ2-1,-,CASSLGVGAGLNEQFF
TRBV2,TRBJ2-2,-,CASAAGAGELFF
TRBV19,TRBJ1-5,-,CASSSHGSSGQPQHF
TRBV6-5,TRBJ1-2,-,CASSRVHRGAYGYTF
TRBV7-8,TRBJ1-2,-,CASSQRTGGNGYTF
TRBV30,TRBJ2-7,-,CAWSGSGQKTKWGYEQYF
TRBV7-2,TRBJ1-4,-,CASSLGGTGDEKLFF
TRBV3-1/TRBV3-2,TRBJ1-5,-,CASSQGDRGIQPQHF
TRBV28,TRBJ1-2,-,CASSLTGGTANYGYTF
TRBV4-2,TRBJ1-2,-,CASSLAGQGYGYTF
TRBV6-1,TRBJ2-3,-,CASSEQRGATDTQYF
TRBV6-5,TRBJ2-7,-,CASFRGDSPKEQYF
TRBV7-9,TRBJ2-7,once,CASNLDRSYEQYF
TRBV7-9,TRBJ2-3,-,CASSFLGAGADTQYF
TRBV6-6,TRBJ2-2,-,CASQGLKAGELFF
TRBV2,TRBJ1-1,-,CASRTGTNTEAFF
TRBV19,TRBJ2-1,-,CASSSSGARNEQFF
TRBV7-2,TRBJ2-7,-,CASSLAGQGPYEQYF
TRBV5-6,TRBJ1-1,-,CASSGKIWARGAFF
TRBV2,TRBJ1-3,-,CASSEGGPQDTIYF
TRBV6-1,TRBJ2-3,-,CASSEVLARDTQYF
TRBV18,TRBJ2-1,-,CASSPVQGAYNEQFF
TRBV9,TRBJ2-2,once,CASSVVTGDSGELFF
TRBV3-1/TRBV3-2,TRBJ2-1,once,CASSPKTSGGASEQFF
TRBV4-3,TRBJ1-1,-,CASSQRGTGDTEAFF
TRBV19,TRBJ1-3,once,CASSSYTGTSSGNTIYF
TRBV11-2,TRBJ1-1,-,CASSLGQANTEAFF
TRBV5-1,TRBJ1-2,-,CASSASDKSGYTF
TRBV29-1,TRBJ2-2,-,CSVSRAANTGELFF
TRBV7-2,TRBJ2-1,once,CASRGPVVAGVRNEQFF
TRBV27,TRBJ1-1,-,CASSSQPGQGEAFF
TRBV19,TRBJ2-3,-,CASSLNGLAGGTDTQYF
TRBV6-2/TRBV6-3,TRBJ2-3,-,CASSSQAGAEDTQYF
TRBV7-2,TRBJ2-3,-,CASSLLGTGGNTQYF
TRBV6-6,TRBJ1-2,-,CASSRGGQTYGYTF
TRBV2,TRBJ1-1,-,CASRADRSKGTEAFF
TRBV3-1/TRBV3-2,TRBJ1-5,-,CASSVRQTYSNQPQHF
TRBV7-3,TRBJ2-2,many,CASSLSGGELFF
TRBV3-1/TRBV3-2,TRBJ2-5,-,CASQTGTGKETQYF
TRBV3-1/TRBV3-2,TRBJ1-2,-,CASSQRTGQGAGGYTF